This T cell receptor beta chain was recovered during a study of glioma-infiltrating T cells. TCR alpha and beta CDR3 regions were amplified from RNA using iRepertoire nested multiplex PCR. In TCRdb, the multiplex PCR reads were re-called with MiXCR into one record per CDR3 protein. Of more than 95,000 distinct CDR3 sequences in the sample, roughly 24% were seen once. General study results and limits: Tissue and blood shared very few CDR3 sequences. Non-neoplastic patients had below-expected tissue-blood divergence, while all gliomas exceeded expectation.

V gave up 4 bases and J gave up 3 bases, with 12 bases separating them. The CDR3 runs 14 residues. This clonotype was picked up one time. Its specificity is not known. A much larger clone differs from this one at a single base, so this may be a read error. The TCR originated in a human donor with low-grade glioma or glioblastoma, undergoing nonglioma brain surgery, or in good health (not recorded which). The specimen was glioma tissue, nonneoplastic brain tissue, or PBMCs (not recorded which). This rearrangement joins TRBV12-3 or TRBV12-4 to TRBJ1-2; no firm D call. This CDR3 reads CASSSGWKYYGYTF. DNA for the CDR3: TGTGCCAGCAGTTCCGGATGGAAATACTATGGCTACACCTTC.